This T cell receptor (beta chain) was identified during a study of neurological immune-mediated disorders. The CDR3 runs to 16 residues. Trimming at V came to 5 bases and at J to 4 bases, leaving 6 bases not matched to a gene. Germline CDR1 is SGHTA and CDR2 is FQGNSA. This clonotype was recorded many times. TCRdb passed the 5' RACE reads through MiXCR, listing each CDR3 protein once. There are 45,000 to 50,000 distinct CDR3 sequences in the sample; around 4.5% occur only once, and 5.5% to 6.5% lies in the top ten. This clonotype was sampled from a woman aged 55-70 years with multiple sclerosis. This chain links TRBV7-2 with TRBJ2-2; 11 bases line up with TRBD2. Source material: PBMCs. CDR3 residues: CASSKTSGAGTGELFF. The CDR3, as DNA: TGTGCCAGCAGCAAGACTAGCGGGGCGGGCACCGGGGAGCTGTTTTTT.